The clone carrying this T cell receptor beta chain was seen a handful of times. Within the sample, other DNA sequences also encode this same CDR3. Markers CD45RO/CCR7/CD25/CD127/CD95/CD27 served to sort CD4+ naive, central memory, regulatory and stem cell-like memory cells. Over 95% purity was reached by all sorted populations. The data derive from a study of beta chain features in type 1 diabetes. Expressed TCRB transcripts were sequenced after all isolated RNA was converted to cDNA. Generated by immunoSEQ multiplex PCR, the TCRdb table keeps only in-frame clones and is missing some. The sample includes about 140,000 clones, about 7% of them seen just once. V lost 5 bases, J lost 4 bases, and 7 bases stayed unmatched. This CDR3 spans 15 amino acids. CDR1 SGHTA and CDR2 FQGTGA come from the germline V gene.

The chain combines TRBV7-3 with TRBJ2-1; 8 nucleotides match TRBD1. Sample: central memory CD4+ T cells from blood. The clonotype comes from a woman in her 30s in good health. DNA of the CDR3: TGTGCCAGCAGCCCCCAGGGGGCCACTTACAATGAGCAGTTCTTC. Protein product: CASSPQGATYNEQFF. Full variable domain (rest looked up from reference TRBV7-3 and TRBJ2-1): GAGVSQTPSNKVTEKGKYVELRCDPISGHTALYWYRQSLGQGPEFLIYFQGTGAADDSGLPNDRFFAVRPEGSVSTLKIQRTERGDSAVYLCASSPQGATYNEQFFGPGTRLTVL.